Sequencing of this T cell receptor (beta chain) was carried out in a study of T-cell reconstitution after alpha-beta-depleted transplantation in children. Findings and limits, study-wide: Two months or so post-transplant, alpha-beta T cells reportedly derived from several hundred expanded graft clones.

The V end lost 2 bases, the J end lost 6 bases, and 15 bases lay between the germline ends. Germline V lookup: CDR1 ENHRY, CDR2 SYGVKD. CDR3 length: 15 amino acids. The table lists this clonotype with many counts. No antigen is known for it. A library of TCRbeta sequences, prepared with unique molecular identifiers, was generated. Via MiXCR, TCRdb re-called the PCR reads, giving one row per CDR3 protein. The profile shows 60,000 to 70,000 distinct CDR3 sequences, 4.9% of them singletons. Sequenced material: PBMCs, mostly from graft donor cells, taken 180 days after TCRalphabeta/CD19-depleted stem cell transplant. The clonotype comes from a boy in the first two years of life who had a stem cell transplant for acute myeloid leukemia, so the T cells may come from the graft donor. This sequence joins TRBV10-3 and TRBJ2-3; D may be TRBD2 (5 bases). The CDR3 coding sequence is TGTGCCATCAGTGAGAATACAGCGGTGGCGGATACGCAGTATTTT. It is translated as CAISENTAVADTQYF.